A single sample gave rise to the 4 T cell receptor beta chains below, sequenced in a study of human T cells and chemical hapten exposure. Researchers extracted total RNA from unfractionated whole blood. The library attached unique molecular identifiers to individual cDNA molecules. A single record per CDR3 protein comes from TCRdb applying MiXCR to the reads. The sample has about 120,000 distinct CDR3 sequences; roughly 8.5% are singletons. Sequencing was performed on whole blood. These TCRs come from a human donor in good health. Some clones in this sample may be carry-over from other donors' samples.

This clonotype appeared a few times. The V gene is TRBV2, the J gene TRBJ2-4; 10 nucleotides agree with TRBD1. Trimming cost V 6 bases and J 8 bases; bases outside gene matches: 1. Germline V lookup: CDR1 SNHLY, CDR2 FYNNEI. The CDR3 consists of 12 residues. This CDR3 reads CASRDRGDIQYF. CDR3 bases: TGTGCCAGCAGGGACAGGGGGGACATTCAGTACTTC.

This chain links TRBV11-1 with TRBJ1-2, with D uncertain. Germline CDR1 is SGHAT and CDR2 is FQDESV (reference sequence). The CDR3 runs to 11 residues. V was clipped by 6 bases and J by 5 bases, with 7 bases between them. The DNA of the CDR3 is TGTGCCAGCAGGTCGGGGTATGGCTACACCTTC. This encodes CASRSGYGYTF.

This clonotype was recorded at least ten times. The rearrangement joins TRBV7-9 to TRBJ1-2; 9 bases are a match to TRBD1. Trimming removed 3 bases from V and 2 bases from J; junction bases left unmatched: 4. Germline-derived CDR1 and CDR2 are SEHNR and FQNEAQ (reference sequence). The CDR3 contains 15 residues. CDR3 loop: CASSFPDRGNYGYTF. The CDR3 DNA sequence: TGTGCCAGCAGCTTTCCGGACAGGGGCAACTATGGCTACACCTTC.

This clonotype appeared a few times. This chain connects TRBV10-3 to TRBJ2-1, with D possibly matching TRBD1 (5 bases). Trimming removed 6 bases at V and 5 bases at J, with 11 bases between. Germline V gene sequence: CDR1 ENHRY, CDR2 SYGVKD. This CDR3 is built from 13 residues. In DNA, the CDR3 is TGTGCCATCAGGGCGACAGAAAACAATGAGCAGTTCTTC. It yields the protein CAIRATENNEQFF.